Listed below are T cell receptor beta chains from one sample, sequenced in a study of CD8 T cells in ankylosing spondylitis. TCRdb re-analysed the 5' RACE reads in MiXCR, keeping a single row per CDR3 protein. The sample holds under 150,000 distinct CDR3 sequences, approximately 9.9% seen once. The specimen sequenced was blood, either unsorted or a sorted T cell fraction (not recorded which). These receptors all come from a male donor with ankylosing spondylitis or in good health (not recorded which). The CDR3 runs from the conserved cysteine through the conserved F or W. A D gene is named only where the DNA matches it firmly. Size is omitted from some rows. Given values are once, few, many or a class for expanded clones.

v_gene	abundance	j_gene	d_gene	CDR3nt	CDR3aa
TRBV7-2	medium-sized	TRBJ2-3	TRBD2	TGTGCCAGCAGCTTAGACAGCGGGAGCTCCGCAGATACGCAGTATTTT	CASSLDSGSSADTQYF
TRBV5-1	many	TRBJ2-3	.	TGCGCCAGCAGCTTGGTATGGGGGCCGGATACGCAGTATTTT	CASSLVWGPDTQYF
TRBV6-2/TRBV6-3	many	TRBJ2-7	TRBD2	TGTGCCAGCAGTCCGGGACTATCCTACGAGCAGTACTTC	CASSPGLSYEQYF
TRBV21-1	few	TRBJ1-3	.	TGTGCCAGCAGCAAGGTTTGCAGGGACGGAAACACCATATATTTT	CASSKVCRDGNTIYF
TRBV7-3	.	TRBJ2-1	.	TGTGCCAGCAGCTTAAAGGCGGGCGAGCAGTTCTTC	CASSLKAGEQFF
TRBV20-1	few	TRBJ2-1	TRBD2	TGCAGTGCTCTTCGTCTAGCGGGAGGGCCGAACAATGAGCAGTTCTTC	CSALRLAGGPNNEQFF
TRBV6-1	few	TRBJ2-7	TRBD2	TGTGCCAGCAGCGAACGACTAGCGGGGGTCCCCTACGAGCAGTACTTC	CASSERLAGVPYEQYF
TRBV20-1	many	TRBJ2-7	.	TGCAGTGCTAGCGGGCGGACGTACGAGCAGTACTTC	CSASGRTYEQYF
TRBV6-5	many	TRBJ2-7	TRBD2	TGTGCCAGCAGTTTGCGGGAGCGGATCGAGCAGTACTTC	CASSLRERIEQYF
TRBV12-3/TRBV12-4	many	TRBJ1-5	TRBD1	TGTGCCAGCAGCACGGACAGGGGACAGCCCCAGCATTTT	CASSTDRGQPQHF
TRBV6-2/TRBV6-3	.	TRBJ2-1	TRBD2	TGTGCCAGCAGTTACTCGATTGAAGCCGGGACTAGCTTCTACAATGAGCAGTTCTTC	CASSYSIEAGTSFYNEQFF
TRBV20-1	many	TRBJ2-7	.	TGCAGTGCTAGAGAGGTTCGCGGGCGGGTCGAGCAGTACTTC	CSAREVRGRVEQYF
TRBV12-3/TRBV12-4	few	TRBJ1-6	.	TGTGCCAGCAGTTTGGGTTTTGAGGGTCAAAATTCACCCCTCCACTTT	CASSLGFEGQNSPLHF
TRBV20-1	.	TRBJ2-7	TRBD2	TGCAGTGCTAGAGATCCTAGCGGGAGATGGGAGCAGTACTTC	CSARDPSGRWEQYF
TRBV4-3	many	TRBJ1-2	.	TGCGCCAGCAGCCCGACAGAAGGTGGCTATGGCTACACCTTC	CASSPTEGGYGYTF
TRBV4-1	many	TRBJ1-2	.	TGCGCCAGCAGCCAAGTTAGAGGGCCTTATGGCTACACCTTC	CASSQVRGPYGYTF
TRBV12-3/TRBV12-4	many	TRBJ2-7	.	TGTGCCAGCAGTTTAGCTTGGGGCGGGCTCCAGTCCTACGAGCAGTACTTC	CASSLAWGGLQSYEQYF
TRBV19	few	TRBJ2-7	.	TGTGCCAGTAGTATATGGGGTGGTGGACTAAACTCCTACGAGCAGTACTTC	CASSIWGGGLNSYEQYF
TRBV20-1	many	TRBJ2-2	.	TGCAGTGCGGACTTAAACACCGGGGAGCTGTTTTTT	CSADLNTGELFF
TRBV5-1	.	TRBJ2-6	.	TGCGCCAGCAGCTTGGGTGGAGTCGGGCAGTCTGGGGCCAACGTCCTGACTTTC	CASSLGGVGQSGANVLTF
TRBV12-1	many	TRBJ1-1	.	TGTGCCAGCAGCTTATACGGGACAGGGGTTAACCCGAGGGACCTGAACACTGAAGCTTTCTTT	CASSLYGTGVNPRDLNTEAFF
TRBV6-2/TRBV6-3	many	TRBJ2-5	.	TGTGCCAGCAGACTCCGGGAGTTCCAAGAGACCCAGTACTTC	CASRLREFQETQYF
TRBV12-3/TRBV12-4	.	TRBJ2-1	TRBD2	TGTGCCAGCAGGCTAGCGGGAGTGAGGTACAATGAGCAGTTCTTC	CASRLAGVRYNEQFF
TRBV19	many	TRBJ2-7	.	TGTGCCAGTAGTCCGGGACGGTTCTACGAGCAGTACTTC	CASSPGRFYEQYF
TRBV18	few	TRBJ1-4	TRBD1	TGTGCCAGCTCACCTAGGACAGGCGCAACTAATGAAAAACTGTTTTTT	CASSPRTGATNEKLFF
TRBV20-1	few	TRBJ2-1	TRBD2	TGCAGTGCTGAACTCGGGACTAGCGGTTACAATGAGCAGTTCTTC	CSAELGTSGYNEQFF
TRBV20-1	many	TRBJ1-2	TRBD1	TGCAGTGCTCGCACCGGGACAGGGTCTAACTATGGCTACACCTTC	CSARTGTGSNYGYTF
TRBV7-9	many	TRBJ2-4	.	TGTGCCAGCAGCTCACAGGGCTCCAAAAACATTCAGTACTTC	CASSSQGSKNIQYF
TRBV7-9	many	TRBJ1-6	.	TGTGCCAGCAGCTGGCCGGGGGCGAGTTCACCCCTCCACTTT	CASSWPGASSPLHF
TRBV6-5	many	TRBJ2-1	.	TGTGCCAGCAGTTACTCTACCGCTAGCGTTATCTACAATGAGCAGTTCTTC	CASSYSTASVIYNEQFF
TRBV2	few	TRBJ2-2	.	TGTGCCAGCAGTGGGACTTCGAACACCGGGGAGCTGTTTTTT	CASSGTSNTGELFF
TRBV7-6	few	TRBJ1-4	.	TGTGCCAGCAGCTTAGGTCAGGAGAGAAAAAAACTGTTTTTT	CASSLGQERKKLFF
TRBV9	many	TRBJ2-7	.	TGTGCCAGCAGCGGATGGGACGGTAACTACGAGCAGTACTTC	CASSGWDGNYEQYF
TRBV12-3/TRBV12-4	.	TRBJ2-1	.	TGTGCCAGCGGAAACCGAGGGCATGAGCAGTTCTTC	CASGNRGHEQFF
TRBV4-3	.	TRBJ2-1	.	TGCGCCAGCAGCCAAGAGCCCCCTACACTAGTGACCAATGAGCAGTTCTTC	CASSQEPPTLVTNEQFF
TRBV7-9	medium-sized	TRBJ2-5	TRBD1	TGTGCCAGCAGACTGGGACAGGGACAGACCCAGTACTTC	CASRLGQGQTQYF
TRBV6-2/TRBV6-3	.	TRBJ1-2	.	TGTGCCAGCAGTTACTCGACAGTGAATTTTTATGGCTACACCTTC	CASSYSTVNFYGYTF
TRBV18	many	TRBJ1-1	.	TGTGCCAGCTCACAGGGAGTGAACACTGAAGCTTTCTTT	CASSQGVNTEAFF
TRBV6-1	few	TRBJ2-1	TRBD1	TGTGCCAGCAGTAGGGACAGTAGGTTTTACAATGAGCAGTTCTTC	CASSRDSRFYNEQFF
TRBV3-1	few	TRBJ2-7	TRBD1	TGTGCCAGCAGCCAATTAGAGGCGCCCAGGGGGTACGAGCAGTACTTC	CASSQLEAPRGYEQYF
TRBV6-2/TRBV6-3	many	TRBJ2-7	.	TGTGCCAGCAGTCCTGATGGGGGATACGAGCAGTACTTC	CASSPDGGYEQYF
TRBV10-3	many	TRBJ2-3	.	TGTGCCATCAGCTGGGACCAGCCGACAGATACGCAGTATTTT	CAISWDQPTDTQYF
TRBV12-3/TRBV12-4	many	TRBJ2-5	.	TGTGCCAGCAGTTTCCTGGGGGAAGAGACCCAGTACTTC	CASSFLGEETQYF
TRBV7-2	many	TRBJ2-3	TRBD2	TGTGCCAGCAGGCGTAGCGGGAGGGCCTTGACAGATACGCAGTATTTT	CASRRSGRALTDTQYF
TRBV7-2	few	TRBJ1-2	.	TGTGCCAGCAGCTCCGAGCCAGCGACAGGTTTTTTAAAGGGCTACACCTTC	CASSSEPATGFLKGYTF
TRBV7-2	few	TRBJ2-7	.	TGTGCCAGCAGCTTAGGGGACTTACACTACGAGCAGTACTTC	CASSLGDLHYEQYF
TRBV5-1	many	TRBJ1-4	.	TGCGCCAGCAGCTTTGGGGGTGAAAAACTGTTTTTT	CASSFGGEKLFF
TRBV20-1	few	TRBJ2-3	.	TGCAGTGCTAGGAGTCCTAGCGGCACAGATACGCAGTATTTT	CSARSPSGTDTQYF
TRBV29-1	many	TRBJ2-1	.	TGCAGCGTTGAAGTTCCGGGACGGAAATACAATGAGCAGTTCTTC	CSVEVPGRKYNEQFF
TRBV5-1	few	TRBJ2-5	TRBD2	TGCGCCAGCAGCAAAACTAGCGGGAGGGCCTCAGAGACCCAGTACTTC	CASSKTSGRASETQYF